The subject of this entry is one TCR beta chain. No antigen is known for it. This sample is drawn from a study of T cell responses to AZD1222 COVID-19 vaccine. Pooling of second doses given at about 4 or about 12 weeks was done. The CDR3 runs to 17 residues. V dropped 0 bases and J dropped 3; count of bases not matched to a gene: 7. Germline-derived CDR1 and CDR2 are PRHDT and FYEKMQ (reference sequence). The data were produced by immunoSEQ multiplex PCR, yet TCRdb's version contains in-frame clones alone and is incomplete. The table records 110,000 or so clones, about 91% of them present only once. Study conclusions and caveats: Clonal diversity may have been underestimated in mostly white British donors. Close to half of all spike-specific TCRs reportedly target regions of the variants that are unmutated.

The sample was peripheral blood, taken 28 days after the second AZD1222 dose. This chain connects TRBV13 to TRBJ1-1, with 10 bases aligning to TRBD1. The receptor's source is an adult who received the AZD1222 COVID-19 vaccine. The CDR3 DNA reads TGTGCCAGCAGCTTAGGGGACAGGGGGAGTATGGACACTGAAGCTTTCTTT. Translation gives CASSLGDRGSMDTEAFF.